What follows describes a single T cell receptor beta chain. The sample originates from a study of OX40 agonist ivuxolimab in advanced cancers. The protocol was immunoSEQ multiplex PCR, while the TCRdb copy is restricted to in-frame clones and leaves out a portion. The data show 80,000 to 100,000 clones, over 75% seen once. This CDR3 is built from 15 residues. V gene TRBV21-1 combines with J gene TRBJ2-3; no check of the table's D call, TRBD2, against the DNA was made. TRBV21-1 is a recognized pseudogene. This material consisted of CD4+ or CD8+ T cells sorted from blood, taken in a trial of the OX40 agonist ivuxolimab. This receptor was obtained from an adult with an advanced solid tumor such as melanoma, head and neck, liver or kidney cancer. The CDR3 loop reads CASRIRVRRTDTQYF. In nucleotides, the CDR3 is TGTGCCAGCAGAATCCGGGTCCGGCGAACAGATACGCAGTATTTT.